This is a list of T cell receptor beta chains from one sample in a study of early T cells in non-severe SARS-CoV-2 infection. TCRdb reprocessed the 5' RACE reads via MiXCR and lists one record per CDR3 protein. The sample gives 25,000 to 35,000 distinct CDR3 sequences, approximately 6% of which show up once; around 5% is in the top ten. Sequencing was performed on whole blood. Receptor source: an adult who was a healthcare worker with PCR-confirmed SARS-CoV-2 infection or an uninfected control (not recorded which). CDR3s include the opening cysteine and the closing phenylalanine or tryptophan. D genes are given only for firm matches. For some rows the clone size is stated as once, few or many, or as a class when expanded; others skip it.

many	.	TRBV27	TRBJ1-1	TGTGCCAGCAGCCCCCTGGCCCCATTCACTGAAGCTTTCTTT	CASSPLAPFTEAFF
many	.	TRBV27	TRBJ1-1	TGTGCCAGCAGGGGGAACACTGAAGCTTTCTTT	CASRGNTEAFF
few	TRBD2	TRBV7-9	TRBJ2-1	TGTGCCATTCTAGCGGGATTCGGATCCTACAATGAGCAGTTCTTC	CAILAGFGSYNEQFF
many	TRBD1	TRBV20-1	TRBJ1-2	TGCAGTGCTAGAGGGACAGGGGTGGGGAACTATGGCTACACCTTC	CSARGTGVGNYGYTF
many	TRBD2	TRBV24-1	TRBJ2-1	TGTGCCACCAGTGAGACTAGCGGGAGCTCCTACAATGAGCAGTTCTTC	CATSETSGSSYNEQFF
.	TRBD2	TRBV12-3/TRBV12-4	TRBJ2-7	TGTGCCAGCAGTGGGACTAGCTACCCCTACGAGCAGTACTTC	CASSGTSYPYEQYF
many	.	TRBV3-2	TRBJ2-2	TGTGCCAGCAGCCAAGTCGCTTACACCGGGGAGCTGTTTTTT	CASSQVAYTGELFF
many	TRBD2	TRBV6-2/TRBV6-3	TRBJ2-1	TGTGCCAGCAGTCCGACTAGCGGGAGAAGGTTTGAGCAGTTCTTC	CASSPTSGRRFEQFF
.	TRBD2	TRBV7-9	TRBJ2-1	TGTGCCAGCAGCTCGGGACTAGCGGGAGGTCATGAGCAGTTCTTC	CASSSGLAGGHEQFF
many	TRBD1	TRBV12-5	TRBJ1-1	TGTGCTAGTGGTTGGGCCCCAGGGGAGGGGGCAGATACTGAAGCTTTCTTT	CASGWAPGEGADTEAFF
many	.	TRBV6-5	TRBJ1-1	TGTGCCAGCAGTTACTCACAGGGAAACACTGAAGTTTTCTTT	CASSYSQGNTEVFF
.	TRBD2	TRBV5-5	TRBJ2-1	TGTGCCAGCAGACCGCCCGACGGGAGGGTATGGAATGAGCAGTTCTTC	CASRPPDGRVWNEQFF
many	.	TRBV5-1	TRBJ2-5	TGCGCCAGCAGCTTGGGGACCGAGCAAGAGACCCAGTACTTC	CASSLGTEQETQYF
many	TRBD2	TRBV7-2	TRBJ2-5	TGTGCCAGCAGCCAGCGGGGGGACCAAGAGACCCAGTACTTC	CASSQRGDQETQYF
many	.	TRBV20-1	TRBJ2-2	TGCAGTGCTAGGGACTCGGGCACCGGGGAGCTGTTTTTT	CSARDSGTGELFF
many	.	TRBV5-1	TRBJ2-7	TGCGCCAGCAGCTTGGACAGCACCTACGAGCAGTACTTC	CASSLDSTYEQYF
many	TRBD1	TRBV5-6	TRBJ2-3	TGTGCCAGCAGCTTTCGGTCAGGGGGAACAGATACGCAGTATTTT	CASSFRSGGTDTQYF
many	TRBD2	TRBV4-1	TRBJ2-1	TGCGCCAGCAGCCAAGACCCTGGGACTAGCGAAATGTGGAATGAGCAGTTCTTC	CASSQDPGTSEMWNEQFF
many	TRBD1	TRBV7-6	TRBJ2-7	TGTGCCAGCAGCGTCGGACAGGGAGTCGGCGAGCAGTACTTC	CASSVGQGVGEQYF
few	TRBD1	TRBV5-1	TRBJ2-2	TGCGCCAGCAGCCGGGACAGCAACACCGGGGAGCTGTTTTTT	CASSRDSNTGELFF
many	TRBD2	TRBV15	TRBJ2-1	TGTGCCACCAGCTCCGGACTAGCGGGAAGGAATGAGCAGTTCTTC	CATSSGLAGRNEQFF
many	TRBD2	TRBV18	TRBJ2-1	TGTGCCAGCTCACCAACTCTAGCGGATTACAATGAGCAGTTCTTC	CASSPTLADYNEQFF
many	.	TRBV6-4	TRBJ2-1	TGTGCCAGCAGTGAGGGGACTGAGTACAATGAGCAGTTCTTC	CASSEGTEYNEQFF
many	TRBD2	TRBV6-6	TRBJ2-1	TGTGCCAGCAGTTTTAAATTCCCGACTAGCGGGACTATATACAATGAGCAGTTCTTC	CASSFKFPTSGTIYNEQFF
many	.	TRBV7-2	TRBJ2-1	TGTGCCAGCAGCCCCCTAGGCCTTTCCTACAATGAGCAGTTCTTC	CASSPLGLSYNEQFF
.	.	TRBV4-2	TRBJ2-2	TGTGCCAGCAGCCGAGAGGAGGGGCGCAACACCGGGGAGCTGTTTTTT	CASSREEGRNTGELFF
many	.	TRBV6-5	TRBJ1-1	TGTGCCAGCCGAACCGGGGGGGGAGGAACTGAAGCTTTCTTT	CASRTGGGGTEAFF
many	.	TRBV7-8	TRBJ1-5	TGTGCCAGCAGCTCCTTCACGTACTATAGCAATCAGCCCCAGCATTTT	CASSSFTYYSNQPQHF
many	TRBD1	TRBV11-2	TRBJ2-5	TGTGCCAGCAGCACGCCGACAGGGTGGTCAGAGACCCAGTACTTC	CASSTPTGWSETQYF
many	.	TRBV12-3/TRBV12-4	TRBJ2-5	TGTGCCAGCAGTTTAGGGTTACCAGGAGAGACCCAGTACTTC	CASSLGLPGETQYF
.	TRBD2	TRBV5-5	TRBJ2-1	TGTGCCAGCAGCTTAGCGGGAGCGTCCTACAATGAGCAGTTCTTC	CASSLAGASYNEQFF
.	.	TRBV7-8	TRBJ2-5	TGTGCCAGCAGCCTTCCTTTGTACCAAGAGACCCAGTACTTC	CASSLPLYQETQYF
many	TRBD1	TRBV4-1	TRBJ2-7	TGCGCCAGCAGCCAGGACAGGGTGGGGTACTACGAGCAGTACTTC	CASSQDRVGYYEQYF
many	.	TRBV5-4	TRBJ2-7	TGTGCCAGCAGCTTGCGGTTCGGGTACGAGCAGTACTTC	CASSLRFGYEQYF
many	TRBD2	TRBV27	TRBJ2-1	TGTGCCAGCAGTTGGCTAGCGGGAAACAATGAGCAGTTCTTC	CASSWLAGNNEQFF
many	.	TRBV15	TRBJ2-3	TGTGCCACCAGCAGAAGGGGACAAGCCGGAGATACGCAGTATTTT	CATSRRGQAGDTQYF
many	.	TRBV9	TRBJ1-5	TGTGCCAGCAGCCCGAGGGCGGAAAGCAATCAGCCCCAGCATTTT	CASSPRAESNQPQHF
.	TRBD2	TRBV5-1	TRBJ2-1	TGCGCCAGCGAACCGGGACTAGAACCAAGGGAGCAGTTCTTC	CASEPGLEPREQFF
few	.	TRBV6-2/TRBV6-3	TRBJ1-1	TGTGCCAGCACGTTGGATTCGCCCTCCACTGAAGCTTTCTTT	CASTLDSPSTEAFF
many	.	TRBV12-3/TRBV12-4	TRBJ2-7	TGTGCCAGCAGTTTGCGGCAGGGGACGAAATTAACCTACGAGCAGTACTTC	CASSLRQGTKLTYEQYF
many	TRBD2	TRBV7-9	TRBJ2-1	TGTGCCAGCAGCTTAGCGGGAGGGATCAATGAGCAGTTCTTC	CASSLAGGINEQFF
.	TRBD2	TRBV11-2	TRBJ2-3	TGTGCCAGCAGCTCTCGGACTAGCGGGATGACAGATACGCAGTATTTT	CASSSRTSGMTDTQYF
.	TRBD2	TRBV7-2	TRBJ2-2	TGTGCCATCCCGAGGGCTAGCGGGATGAACACCGGGGAGCTGTTTTTT	CAIPRASGMNTGELFF
few	.	TRBV29-1	TRBJ2-3	TGCAGCGTTGGGGTAGGATCGCCTCCAGATACGCAGTATTTT	CSVGVGSPPDTQYF
many	.	TRBV27	TRBJ2-7	TGTGCCACTTTATGCGGGTTCGGTACCTTC	CATLCGFGTF
many	.	TRBV20-1	TRBJ1-1	TGCAGTGCTGCCCGCGGACGCCGCGGGGGCACTGAAGCTTTCTTT	CSAARGRRGGTEAFF
few	.	TRBV7-9	TRBJ2-2	TGTGCCAGTCACCTTGAGATAGCGGCGAACACCGGGGAGCTGTTTTTT	CASHLEIAANTGELFF
few	TRBD1	TRBV12-3/TRBV12-4	TRBJ1-1	TGTGCCAGCAGAAAAGACAGGGGGAACACTGAAGCTTTCTTT	CASRKDRGNTEAFF
many	.	TRBV6-2/TRBV6-3	TRBJ2-7	TGTGCCAGCAGTTCGCTATGGCGGGCCTACGAGCAGTACTTC	CASSSLWRAYEQYF
many	.	TRBV11-2	TRBJ2-2	TGTGCCAGCAGCTTCCAGGGGTCCGGGGAGCTGTTTTTT	CASSFQGSGELFF
many	TRBD2	TRBV20-1	TRBJ2-5	TGCAGTGCTAGAAGCGGGAGGGAATTAGAGACCCAGTACTTC	CSARSGRELETQYF
many	.	TRBV12-3/TRBV12-4	TRBJ1-5	TGTGCCAGCAGTTTAGGCTGGGAAAATCCACATGGTAGCAATCAGCCCCAGCATTTT	CASSLGWENPHGSNQPQHF
.	.	TRBV6-5	TRBJ2-1	TGTGCCAGCCTTCAGCGGAATGAGCAGTTCTTC	CASLQRNEQFF
.	.	TRBV25-1	TRBJ1-1	TGTGCCAGCAGCGCCACGCAGGGGAACACTGAAGCTTTCTTT	CASSATQGNTEAFF
medium-sized	.	TRBV28	TRBJ1-5	TGTGCCAGCAGTTGGGGTCAGGGACTACAGCCCCAGCATTTT	CASSWGQGLQPQHF
many	TRBD1	TRBV29-1	TRBJ1-2	TGCAGCGTTGAAGCGTACGACAGGGATGACGGCTACACCTTC	CSVEAYDRDDGYTF